This entry lists 17 T cell receptor beta chains sequenced from one sample in a study of T-cell reconstitution after alpha-beta-depleted transplantation in children (dated by TCRdb to the mid-2010s). Taken with the paper, the label for treatment or condition translates to: allogeneic hematopoietic cell transplantation with graft depleted of TCRalphabeta T cells and CD19 B cells. Libraries came from PCR. The sample was run on an Illumina HiSeq 2500. TCR libraries were prepared with molecular barcoding, using unique molecular identifiers to normalize TCRbeta repertoire quantification. The public reads were quality trimmed at Q25 with fastp and then assembled into clones with MiXCR by TCRdb, keeping productive beta chains. All rows with the same CDR3 protein become a single entry with the most common DNA and genes. The sample table records more than 400,000 distinct CDR3 sequences; more than 9.5% of these occur just once. Together, the top ten hold 14% of the sample.

The sample consisted of PBMCs, mostly from graft donor cells, taken 180 days after TCRalphabeta/CD19-depleted stem cell transplant. These TCRs come from a female patient aged 2 to 10 who had a stem cell transplant for aplastic anemia, so the T cells may come from the graft donor.

This clonotype showed up just a few times. The chain combines TRBV9 with TRBJ2-3; possible D gene TRBD2, 5 bases. This CDR3 spans 15 amino acids. Per the germline V gene, CDR1 is SGDLS and CDR2 is YYNGEE. V shed 0 bases and J shed 3 bases, with 11 bases lying between them. CDR3 sequence reads: CASSVVSRLTDTQYF. The CDR3 DNA follows: TGTGCCAGCAGCGTAGTGTCTAGACTAACAGATACGCAGTATTTT.

This clonotype was seen a handful of times. This chain connects TRBV20-1 to TRBJ1-5, with D possibly being TRBD1 (6 bases). Germline lookup yields CDR1 DFQATT and CDR2 SNEGSKA (reference sequence). The length of the CDR3 is 16 residues. V lost 3 bases to trimming and J lost 1 base, with 16 bases between them. CDR3 in amino acids: CSARMERGVSNQPQHF. Written as DNA, the CDR3 is TGCAGTGCTAGGATGGAGAGGGGGGTAAGCAATCAGCCCCAGCATTTT.

The chain has TRBV20-1 and TRBJ2-1; D gene uncertain. Germline assignment: CDR1 DFQATT and CDR2 SNEGSKA (reference sequence). This CDR3 region has 13 residues. Trimming removed 5 bases at V and 7 bases at J, with 15 bases between. The chain's CDR3 is CSAGLISGNEQFF. CDR3 DNA sequence: TGCAGTGCTGGGCTAATTAGTGGGAATGAGCAGTTCTTC.

This sequence joins TRBV20-1 and TRBJ1-5, with D unresolved. The CDR3 is 13 residues long. Trimming pared 4 bases from V and 4 bases from J, leaving 11 bases between. The germline CDR1 and CDR2 sequences are DFQATT and SNEGSKA (reference sequence). CDR3 residues: CSAKGPTNQPQHF. The DNA of the CDR3 is TGCAGTGCTAAGGGCCCGACAAATCAGCCCCAGCATTTT.

At least ten counts were recorded for this clonotype. J is TRBJ2-1 and V is TRBV6-5, with D possibly being TRBD1 (6 bases). The V end lost 6 bases, the J end lost 3 bases, and 21 bases lay between the germline ends. The CDR3 is 17 amino acids. CDR1 and CDR2 (germline): MNHEY, SVGAGI. DNA of the CDR3: TGTGCCAGCAGGCCCCGGACCGGGACAAACGGCTACAATGAGCAGTTCTTC. As protein: CASRPRTGTNGYNEQFF.

The chain recombines TRBV11-2 with TRBJ2-1; TRBD2 might be the D (6 bases). Trimming removed 6 bases at V and 7 bases at J, with 13 bases between. CDR3 length: 13 residues. Looked up from germline, CDR1 is SGHAT and CDR2 is FQNNGV. The CDR3 protein is CASRPTSRNEQFF. Here the CDR3 DNA reads TGTGCCAGCAGGCCTACTAGCAGGAATGAGCAGTTCTTC. The complete variable domain, with remaining parts taken from reference TRBV11-2 and TRBJ2-1, reads EAGVAQSPRYKIIEKRQSVAFWCNPISGHATLYWYQQILGQGPKLLIQFQNNGVVDDSQLPKDRFSAERLKGVDSTLKIQPAKLEDSAVYLCASRPTSRNEQFFGPGTRLTVL.

This clonotype occurred a few times. The chain uses TRBV12-3 or TRBV12-4 and TRBJ1-4; D gene uncertain. V was cut by 5 bases and J by 0 bases, with 7 bases left in between. The CDR3 runs 14 residues. CDR3 residues: CASSETATNEKLFF. The CDR3 DNA reads TGTGCCAGCAGTGAGACGGCAACTAATGAAAAACTGTTTTTT.

This clonotype was found many times. V gene TRBV18 combines with J gene TRBJ2-5; D is unresolved. The germline CDR1 and CDR2 sequences are KGHSH and LQKENI. Trimming took off 5 bases at V and 0 bases at J, with 1 base between the two ends. This CDR3 has 11 amino acids. The CDR3 here is CASSNQETQYF. The CDR3 region has the DNA TGTGCCAGCTCAAACCAAGAGACCCAGTACTTC.

V gene TRBV14 combines with J gene TRBJ2-1; D is unclear. This CDR3 comprises 14 residues. Trimming stripped 0 bases from V and 2 bases from J, with 5 bases between. CDR1 and CDR2 from the germline V gene are SGHDN and FVKESK. The CDR3 DNA reads TGTGCCAGCAGCCAAGAGAGACCCTACAATGAGCAGTTCTTC. This codes for CASSQERPYNEQFF.

This clonotype was found a few times. CDR3 region: CASKTGGNSPLHF. The CDR3 DNA follows: TGTGCCAGCAAGACCGGAGGAAATTCACCCCTCCACTTT. V gene TRBV27 combines with J gene TRBJ1-6; D is uncertain. The CDR3 runs 13 residues. Trimming removed 7 bases at V and 7 bases at J, with 11 bases between. Germline V lookup: CDR1 MNHEY, CDR2 SMNVEV (reference sequence).

The rearrangement links TRBV5-1 to TRBJ2-1; no reliable D call. CDR3 length equals 12 residues. Trimming took 4 bases from V and 10 from J, leaving 12 bases between them. Looked up from germline, CDR1 is SGHRS and CDR2 is YFSETQ. CDR3 nucleotide sequence: TGCGCCAGCAGCCCCCCCCCCGGGGAGCAGTTCTTC. Its translation: CASSPPPGEQFF.

This clonotype was found a few times. The rearrangement uses TRBV20-1 and TRBJ2-7; no reliable D call. Germline-derived CDR1 and CDR2 are DFQATT and SNEGSKA (reference sequence). V dropped 3 bases and J dropped 2 bases, with 11 bases sitting between them. The CDR3 loop spans 13 amino acids. The CDR3 loop reads CSARKSSTYEQYF. The CDR3 DNA follows: TGCAGTGCTAGGAAAAGTTCAACCTACGAGCAGTACTTC.

The chain carries TRBV19 and TRBJ2-7; unclear D gene. Germline loops: CDR1 LNHDA, CDR2 SQIVND (reference sequence). CDR3 size: 13 residues. Trimming shortened V by 5 bases and J by 5 bases, and 13 bases separated the two germline ends. CDR3 nucleotides: TGTGCCAGTAGTCCCGCGAGTAGGGACGAGCAGTACTTC. Its translation: CASSPASRDEQYF.

The table lists this clonotype with a few counts. The chain uses TRBV3-1 and TRBJ2-7; either TRBD1 or TRBD2 may fit D (5 bases each). V lost 10 bases and J 0 bases, leaving 10 bases between the germline ends. Per germline, CDR1 LGHDT and CDR2 YNNKEL (reference sequence). This CDR3 region has 12 residues. The CDR3 loop is CATRDVSYEQYF. The DNA for the CDR3 is TGTGCCACCCGGGACGTCTCCTACGAGCAGTACTTC.

This clonotype was seen at least ten times. This chain connects TRBV10-3 to TRBJ2-7; TRBD1 is a possible D gene (6 bases). V shed 2 bases and J shed 2 bases, with 7 bases lying between them. Germline V CDR1 and CDR2: ENHRY, SYGVKD. This CDR3 has 13 residues. Here the CDR3 reads CAISEGQPYEQYF. The CDR3 coding sequence is TGTGCCATCAGTGAGGGACAGCCCTACGAGCAGTACTTC.

The genes are TRBV20-1 and TRBJ2-5, with D maybe TRBD1 (6 bases). The CDR3 sequence is 14 residues long. V was cut by 1 base and J by 1 base, with 10 bases left in between. Germline V CDR1 and CDR2: DFQATT, SNEGSKA (reference sequence). The CDR3 loop reads CSARVTGIQETQYF. CDR3 in DNA: TGCAGTGCTAGAGTAACAGGGATCCAAGAGACCCAGTACTTC.

Ten or more counts support this clonotype. The chain carries TRBV29-1 and TRBJ2-7, with D perhaps TRBD1 (6 bases). The V end lost 4 bases, the J end lost 3 bases, and 13 bases lay between the germline ends. This CDR3 comprises 13 residues. Germline V gene sequence: CDR1 SQVTM, CDR2 ANQGSEA. The chain's CDR3 is CSVGGQAYYEQYF. The CDR3 DNA follows: TGCAGCGTTGGGGGGCAGGCCTACTACGAGCAGTACTTC.